The rows below give T cell receptor beta chains drawn from one sample of a study of cytomegalovirus exposure and HLA in healthy donors. Repertoires were generated with immunoSEQ multiplex PCR, while TCRdb's copy carries only in-frame clones and drops some. The sample holds 160,000 or so clones; around nine tenths are singletons and the top ten take roughly 2.5%. The material sequenced was PBMCs. These receptors all come from a man aged 18 to 30 in good health and CMV-seropositive. Both conserved end residues are part of each CDR3. A D gene is named only where the DNA matches it firmly. A row's size may be missing; if present it is once, few, many or a size class.

-	TRBV4-3	-	TRBJ1-1	TGCGCCAGCAGCCTCGCTGAGGGTGGGAACACTGAAGCTTTCTTT	CASSLAEGGNTEAFF
-	TRBV27	-	TRBJ1-1	TGTGCCAGCAGTTTCGAGCGGACGTCAGTCACTGAAGCTTTCTTT	CASSFERTSVTEAFF
-	TRBV7-2	-	TRBJ1-1	TGTGCCAGCAGCTTCTTGGGAGGCGACACTGAAGCTTTCTTT	CASSFLGGDTEAFF
TRBD2	TRBV28	-	TRBJ2-7	TGTGCCAGCAGTGTTCCTAGCGGGAGTAACGACGAGCAGTACTTC	CASSVPSGSNDEQYF
TRBD1	TRBV11-2	-	TRBJ1-5	TGTGCCAGCAGCTTAGAGGTTTTCGCGGGGACAGGGGGCGTTAATCAGCCCCAGCATTTT	CASSLEVFAGTGGVNQPQHF
-	TRBV29-1	-	TRBJ2-5	TGCAGCGTTGTAGGCGGGCAGGGGTGGGAGACCCAGTACTTC	CSVVGGQGWETQYF
-	TRBV19	-	TRBJ2-1	TGTGCCAGTAGTACAATAGGGACTGTCTCCTACAATGAGCAGTTCTTC	CASSTIGTVSYNEQFF
-	TRBV5-6	-	TRBJ1-6	TGTGCCAGCAGCTTGTTGTCGAGGGACTACTATAATTCACCCCTCCACTTT	CASSLLSRDYYNSPLHF
-	TRBV28	-	TRBJ2-1	TGTGCCAGCAGTCTCTATTCCCCTACTAGTAATGAGCAGTTCTTC	CASSLYSPTSNEQFF
-	TRBV27	-	TRBJ2-7	TGTGCCAGCAGTTTCCGGGGCGAGCAGTACTTC	CASSFRGEQYF
-	TRBV2	few	TRBJ1-2	TGTGCCAGCACGGGGGGCCTCGGCTACACCTTC	CASTGGLGYTF
-	TRBV4-3	-	TRBJ2-1	TGCGCCAGCAGCCAAGTGGGGCACGCCAATGAGCAGTTCTTC	CASSQVGHANEQFF
-	TRBV7-2	once	TRBJ1-1	TGTGCCAGCAGCAGTACTCCTTTCAACACTGAAGCTTTCTTT	CASSSTPFNTEAFF
-	TRBV7-9	-	TRBJ1-1	TGTGCCAGCAGCTTAGGCCAGGGGAGCCCTGAAGCTTTCTTT	CASSLGQGSPEAFF
-	TRBV9	once	TRBJ2-5	TGTGCCAGCAGCGTAGGTGGAGGAGGGAGAGGAGAGACCCAGTACTTC	CASSVGGGGRGETQYF
TRBD2	TRBV5-4	-	TRBJ2-1	TGTGCCAGCAGCGCTACTAGCGGATCACACAATGAGCAGTTCTTC	CASSATSGSHNEQFF
TRBD2	TRBV6-6	-	TRBJ2-7	TGTGCCAGCAGTTACAAGCGGGAAGCATCCGAGCAGTACTTC	CASSYKREASEQYF
TRBD2	TRBV5-4	-	TRBJ2-3	TGTGCCAGCAGCTCCGGAGCGGGATCCACAGATACGCAGTATTTT	CASSSGAGSTDTQYF
-	TRBV5-1	-	TRBJ2-3	TGCGCCAGCAGCCAAAGAGGGACGCAGTATTTT	CASSQRGTQYF
TRBD1	TRBV7-7	-	TRBJ2-5	TGTGCTAGCAGCTTAGGGTCAGGGGGTGGAGAGACCCAGTACTTC	CASSLGSGGGETQYF
-	TRBV9	-	TRBJ2-3	TGTGCCAGCAGCGTAGAGGAGACTTCCTTAGGCACGCAGTATTTT	CASSVEETSLGTQYF
-	TRBV7-2	-	TRBJ2-7	TGTGCCAGCAGCTTAGGGCAGGGTGCACGCTACGAGCAGTACTTC	CASSLGQGARYEQYF
-	TRBV30	once	TRBJ2-7	TGTGCCCTGACCGGACAGTTATTAGGAGAGCAGTACTTC	CALTGQLLGEQYF
TRBD1	TRBV13	-	TRBJ2-5	TGTGCCAGCAGCCCAAAAAGGGGTTTGGAGGACAGGGTGTCAGAGACCCAGTACTTC	CASSPKRGLEDRVSETQYF
-	TRBV4-3	-	TRBJ1-2	TGCGCCAGCAGCCAAGATAGCGGGGTTGGGGGTAACTATGGCTACACCTTC	CASSQDSGVGGNYGYTF
TRBD1	TRBV29-1	-	TRBJ2-7	TGCAGCGTTGTACAGGGGTACGAGCAGTACTTC	CSVVQGYEQYF
-	TRBV29-1	-	TRBJ2-7	TGCAGTGGGCGGCGGGGCTCCTACGAGCAGTACTTC	CSGRRGSYEQYF
TRBD2	TRBV29-1	-	TRBJ2-4	TGCAGCGTTGGGGGGGGGAGCGGGAGTTACATTCAGTACTTC	CSVGGGSGSYIQYF
-	TRBV4-3	-	TRBJ1-2	TGCGCCAGCAGCCAAGAGAGCAACTATGGCTACACCTTC	CASSQESNYGYTF
-	TRBV7-9	-	TRBJ2-5	TGTGCCAGCAGCTTAGGGACAATGGCAGAGACCCAGTACTTC	CASSLGTMAETQYF
-	TRBV6-5	once	TRBJ1-2	TGTGCCACCATGGGGGCGTTAGCTAACTATGGCTACACCTTC	CATMGALANYGYTF
-	TRBV27	once	TRBJ2-1	TGTGCCAGCAGCCCCGGGATTAATGAGCAGTTCTTC	CASSPGINEQFF
-	TRBV9	-	TRBJ1-2	TGTGCCAGCAGCGTAGCTACAGGGACGTATGGCTACACCTTC	CASSVATGTYGYTF
-	TRBV20-1	-	TRBJ2-1	TGCAGTGCGACGGACTCCGCTTGGGAGTTCTTC	CSATDSAWEFF